The 17 T cell receptor beta chains given below trace back to one sample, sequenced in a study of blood T cell repertoires in COVID-19. Measured with immunoSEQ multiplex PCR; TCRdb has only the in-frame clones, and not every one. The sample has tens of thousands of clones, approximately 80% seen once. The sample taken for sequencing was peripheral blood. These receptors all stem from a human donor in a cohort sampled during active COVID-19.

A few counts support this clone. The chain couples TRBV11-2 to TRBJ1-3, with D unclear. The germline V and J ends were trimmed by 1 base and 1 base, with 5 bases remaining between them. Germline CDR1 is SGHAT and CDR2 is FQNNGV. There are 14 residues in the CDR3. The chain's CDR3 is CASSLGRSGNTIYF. CDR3 nucleotides: TGTGCCAGCAGCTTAGGGCGGTCTGGAAACACCATATATTTT.

The chain couples TRBV29-1 to TRBJ2-2, with a tentative D call TRBD2 (6 bases). The CDR3 is 15 amino acids. The germline V gene encodes CDR1 SQVTM and CDR2 ANQGSEA. V shed 5 bases and J shed 1 base, with 14 bases lying between them. The CDR3 DNA sequence: TGCAGCGTTCCACCTCCAGCGGGGAACACCGGGGAGCTGTTTTTT. This sequence encodes CSVPPPAGNTGELFF.

This chain connects TRBV7-8 to TRBJ2-5, with 7 bases matching TRBD1. This CDR3 is 16 amino acids long. Germline V gives CDR1 SGHVS, CDR2 FQNEAQ. V lost 3 bases and J lost 0; bases outside the gene matches: 7. CDR3 sequence (DNA): TGTGCCAGCAGCTTTCACAGGGGTGGGGACCAAGAGACCCAGTACTTC. Encoded protein: CASSFHRGGDQETQYF.

This sequence joins TRBV5-1 and TRBJ2-1; maybe TRBD2 (6 bases). Trimming left V 0 bases short and J 8 bases short, with 12 bases between. Germline CDR1 and CDR2: SGHRS and YFSETQ. This CDR3 is built from 14 residues. The CDR3 loop reads CASSLGGREDEQFF. CDR3 DNA sequence: TGCGCCAGCAGCTTGGGCGGGCGGGAAGATGAGCAGTTCTTC.

The chain links TRBV6-2 or TRBV6-3 to TRBJ2-7, with D perhaps being TRBD1 or TRBD2 (5 bases each). Trimming shortened V by 7 bases and J by 1 base, and 14 bases separated the two germline ends. CDR1 is MNHEY and CDR2 is SVGEGT in the germline V gene. The CDR3 runs to 14 residues. CDR3 loop: CASTPGLGSYEQYF. In DNA, the CDR3 is TGTGCCAGCACCCCGGGGCTGGGGTCCTACGAGCAGTACTTC.

The chain combines TRBV24-1 with TRBJ2-3; 7 bases are a match to TRBD1. The germline V gene encodes CDR1 KGHDR and CDR2 SFDVKD. The CDR3 has 12 amino acids. The trim removed 9 bases at V and 2 bases at J, leaving 1 base unmatched. The CDR3 nucleotides read TGTGCCACCGGACAGGACACAGATACGCAGTATTTT. This gives the protein CATGQDTDTQYF.

The V gene is TRBV24-1, the J gene TRBJ2-3, with 8 bases matching TRBD2. V was clipped by 9 bases and J by 0 bases; unmatched bases: 4. Germline V lookup: CDR1 KGHDR, CDR2 SFDVKD. This CDR3 contains 14 residues. Written as DNA, the CDR3 is TGTGCCACCGCGAGCGGGAGTAGCACAGATACGCAGTATTTT. It translates to CATASGSSTDTQYF.

This clone was counted once. V and J are TRBV19 and TRBJ2-2; 10 nucleotides align to TRBD1. Germline CDR1 LNHDA, CDR2 SQIVND (reference sequence). With 6 bases clipped from V and 4 bases from J, the junction kept 8 bases outside the gene matches. This CDR3 region has 16 residues. CDR3 amino acids: CASRPTGTGVTGELFF. DNA for the CDR3: TGTGCCAGTAGGCCTACCGGGACAGGGGTCACCGGGGAGCTGTTTTTT.

This rearrangement joins TRBV29-1 to TRBJ1-1; D may be TRBD1 (6 bases). Trimming left V 2 bases short and J 2 bases short, with 12 bases between. This CDR3 region has 14 residues. Germline V lookup: CDR1 SQVTM, CDR2 ANQGSEA. CDR3 sequence (DNA): TGCAGCGTTGAACTCAGAGGGGGAAACACTGAAGCTTTCTTT. Translated: CSVELRGGNTEAFF. Full variable domain (rest looked up from reference TRBV29-1 and TRBJ1-1): SAVISQKPSRDICQRGTSLTIQCQVDSQVTMMFWYRQQPGQSLTLIATANQGSEATYESGFVIDKFPISRPNLTFSTLTVSNMSPEDSSIYLCSVELRGGNTEAFFGQGTRLTVV.

This chain uses TRBV5-4 with TRBJ2-3, with a possible D match to TRBD2 (6 bases). Trimming took off 4 bases at V and 8 bases at J, with 17 bases between the two ends. The CDR3 consists of 14 residues. The germline gives CDR1 SGHNT, CDR2 YYREEE (reference sequence). For the CDR3, the DNA is TGTGCCAGCAGCCCCCTCCGTACCGGGGGTACGCAGTATTTT. This translates into CASSPLRTGGTQYF. Supplemented by reference TRBV5-4 and TRBJ2-3, the full variable domain reads ETGVTQSPTHLIKTRGQQVTLRCSSQSGHNTVSWYQQALGQGPQFIFQYYREEENGRGNFPPRFSGLQFPNYSSELNVNALELDDSALYLCASSPLRTGGTQYFGPGTRLTVL.

The rearrangement links TRBV6-5 to TRBJ2-1, with TRBD2 identical over 14 bases. Germline-derived CDR1 and CDR2 are MNHEY and SVGAGI. The CDR3 is made up of 16 amino acids. The V and J ends lost 4 bases and 4 bases, in that order; junction bases with no gene match: 3. DNA for the CDR3: TGTGCCAGCAGTTCAGGACTAGCGGGAGGTTACAATGAGCAGTTCTTC. The encoded protein is CASSSGLAGGYNEQFF.

V and J are TRBV7-9 and TRBJ1-1; TRBD1 aligns across 8 bases. The V segment lost 0 bases and the J segment 2 bases; nucleotides outside the gene matches: 11. Germline V gene data show CDR1 as SEHNR and CDR2 as FQNEAQ (reference sequence). The CDR3 has 18 amino acids. The chain's CDR3 is CASSLAGLAGGINTEAFF. The CDR3 DNA follows: TGTGCCAGCAGCTTAGCCGGACTGGCAGGGGGCATAAACACTGAAGCTTTCTTT.

There are a few counts of this clone. The gene calls are TRBV11-3 and TRBJ2-1, with no clear D. V lost 3 bases and J lost 10, with 7 bases in between. Germline V gene lookup returns CDR1 SGHNT and CDR2 YENEEA. CDR3 size: 11 residues. Here the CDR3 reads CASSFRGEQFF. In DNA, the CDR3 is TGTGCCAGCAGCTTTAGAGGCGAGCAGTTCTTC.

V usage is TRBV11-2 and J usage is TRBJ1-2; no definite D call. Trimming stripped 6 bases from V and 8 bases from J, with 10 bases between. This CDR3 region has 11 residues. Germline values: CDR1 SGHAT, CDR2 FQNNGV. In nucleotides, the CDR3 is TGTGCCAGCAGTGACACCACCGGCTACACCTTC. It encodes CASSDTTGYTF.

The chain uses TRBV14 and TRBJ2-7, with a weak D call TRBD2 (5 bases). The CDR3 is 16 residues long. The ends were cut back, 4 bases at V and 4 bases at J, with 20 bases in the middle. The germline CDR1 and CDR2 sequences are SGHDN and FVKESK. The CDR3 loop reads CASSLTSASGYYEQYF. The CDR3, as DNA: TGTGCCAGCAGCCTAACCTCGGCCAGCGGATATTACGAGCAGTACTTC.

The chain uses TRBV29-1 and TRBJ2-7, with D uncertain. V was shortened by 7 bases and J by 9 bases, with 10 bases between the two germline ends. The CDR3 is made up of 9 amino acids. Germline CDR1 reads SQVTM; CDR2 reads ANQGSEA. CDR3 residues: CSATVGQYF. The CDR3 DNA reads as TGCAGCGCAACAGTTGGGCAGTACTTC.

This clone was counted a few times. The chain couples TRBV7-9 to TRBJ2-2, with TRBD2 matching over 12 bases. From germline, CDR1 is SEHNR and CDR2 FQNEAQ (reference sequence). The V segment lost 8 bases and the J segment 5 bases; nucleotides outside the gene matches: 3. The CDR3 length is 14 residues. DNA for the CDR3: TGTGCCAGCGACCTAGCGGGAGGGACCGGGGAGCTGTTTTTT. Translated, it gives CASDLAGGTGELFF.